This T cell receptor (beta chain) was recorded in a study of blood T cells in healthy people across ages. A second about 6 to 11 cycle PCR used barcoded and J-beta primers. TCRdb independently ran MiXCR on the 5' RACE reads; one entry per CDR3 protein. The sample has 550,000 to 800,000 distinct CDR3 sequences; roughly 21% are singletons. V lost 5 bases, J lost 2 bases, and 15 bases lay in between. Germline V gene data show CDR1 as SGHTA and CDR2 as FQGTGA. This CDR3 contains 15 residues. Sequenced: blood. V and J are TRBV7-3 and TRBJ1-1; D is possibly TRBD1 (5 bases). The TCR originated in an older man in good health. The CDR3 DNA is TGTGCCAGCAGCCCCACCGGGGGGACTAACACTGAAGCTTTCTTT. It codes for CASSPTGGTNTEAFF.